This T cell receptor (beta chain) stems from a study of PD-1 blockade in classical Hodgkin lymphoma. Study in general: Nivolumab was given intravenously to patients at 3 mg/kg every 2 weeks. Study-level findings and limits: By C4D1, diversity of CD4+ TCRs had risen significantly, whereas that of CD8+ TCRs had not. It was among complete responders that baseline diversity resembled that of newly diagnosed patients. Newly diagnosed patients were reported to exhibit reduced baseline TCR diversity relative to healthy donors.

The germline V gene encodes CDR1 SNHLY and CDR2 FYNNEI. The CDR3 totals 14 residues. The V and J ends lost 6 bases and 2 bases respectively, with 14 bases between them. With no exception, relapse followed autologous stem cell transplantation in all patients, and brentuximab vedotin exposure varied. In regard to this clone: Its antigen is unknown.

Sequencing was performed with immunoSEQ multiplex PCR; in TCRdb, only in-frame clones are kept and a portion is missing. The sample gives around 70,000 clones, 70% to 80% of which show up once; over 7.5% is in the top ten. The sample in question was peripheral blood mononuclear cells (PBMCs), obtained before the second cycle of nivolumab. The genes are TRBV2 and TRBJ2-7, with a weak D call TRBD2 (7 bases). The clonotype comes from a human donor with classical Hodgkin lymphoma. CDR3 residues: CASRERGGAYEQYF. DNA for the CDR3: TGTGCCAGCAGGGAGAGGGGGGGGGCCTACGAGCAGTACTTC.